This TCR beta chain is from a study of early T cells in non-severe SARS-CoV-2 infection. Looking at the study overall: The study sequenced bulk RNA from unsorted whole blood, with chains unpaired.

CDR3 size: 12 residues. The germline gives CDR1 SGHAT, CDR2 FQNNGV. Trimming cost V 3 bases and J 8 bases, with 8 bases left between them. Study results and caveats: In VDJdb matching, anti-spike CD8 responses were favored while private and CD4 specificities went missing.

Attachment of unique molecular identifiers was made to individual cDNA molecules. TCRdb called the 5' RACE reads again in MiXCR, with one record for every CDR3 protein. The table lists tens of thousands of distinct CDR3 sequences, roughly an eighth of them singletons. The sample holds many counts of this clonotype. Antigen: not known. V usage is TRBV11-2 and J usage is TRBJ2-1, with D unresolved. Source material: whole blood. The clonotype was recovered from an adult who was a healthcare worker with PCR-confirmed SARS-CoV-2 infection or an uninfected control (not recorded which). This chain's CDR3 is CASSFLGDEQFF. The CDR3 DNA reads as TGTGCCAGCAGCTTTCTGGGCGATGAGCAGTTCTTC.